Sequencing of this T cell receptor beta chain was carried out in a study of blood T cell repertoires in COVID-19. Study-wide context: Samples representing acute and convalescent COVID-19 were sourced from the United States, Italy and Spain. In each case, the material was cDNA or gDNA derived from T cells, B-cell-depleted T cells, or PBMCs.

The CDR3 extends over 16 amino acids. Trimming removed 5 bases from V and 4 bases from J, with 18 bases in between. Germline V CDR1 and CDR2: LNHDA, SQIVND (reference sequence). This clone was observed a handful of times. In the original analysis: Reference gene primer amplification gave estimated nucleated cell counts. Sequencing used immunoSEQ multiplex PCR; TCRdb keeps in-frame clones, though not all of them. The V and J calls and the clone size are those of that table, but D and trimming were determined from the DNA. The sample includes roughly 300,000 clones, around 88% of them seen just once. The chain joins TRBV19 to TRBJ2-1, with D unclear. The clonotype originates from a woman in her forties or fifties with acute or convalescent COVID-19. What was sequenced was peripheral blood. CDR3 amino acids: CASSSPLKTRYNEQFF. CDR3 in DNA: TGTGCCAGTAGTTCGCCCCTAAAAACCCGTTACAATGAGCAGTTCTTC. Variable domain in full (rest from reference TRBV19 and TRBJ2-1): DGGITQSPKYLFRKEGQNVTLSCEQNLNHDAMYWYRQDPGQGLRLIYYSQIVNDFQKGDIAEGYSVSREKKESFPLTVTSAQKNPTAFYLCASSSPLKTRYNEQFFGPGTRLTVL.